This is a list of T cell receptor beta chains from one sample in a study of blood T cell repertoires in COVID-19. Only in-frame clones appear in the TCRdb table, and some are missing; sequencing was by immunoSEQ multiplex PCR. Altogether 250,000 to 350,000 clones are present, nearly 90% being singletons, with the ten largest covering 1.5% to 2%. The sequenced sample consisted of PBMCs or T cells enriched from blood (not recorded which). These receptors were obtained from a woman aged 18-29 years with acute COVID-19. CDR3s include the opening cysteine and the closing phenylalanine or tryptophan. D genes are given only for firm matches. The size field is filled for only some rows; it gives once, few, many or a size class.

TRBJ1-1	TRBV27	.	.	CATRPVGGDTEAFF	TGTGCCACCCGCCCCGTCGGGGGTGACACTGAAGCTTTCTTT
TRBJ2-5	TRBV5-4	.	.	CASSRSVQETQYF	TGTGCCAGCAGCCGTTCTGTCCAAGAGACCCAGTACTTC
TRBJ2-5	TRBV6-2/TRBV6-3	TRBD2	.	CASSRTGGLRETQYF	TGTGCCAGCAGCAGAACCGGGGGACTAAGGGAGACCCAGTACTTC
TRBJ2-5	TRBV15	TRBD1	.	CATSRDLPDRAGETQYF	TGTGCCACCAGCAGAGATTTGCCGGACAGGGCTGGGGAGACCCAGTACTTC
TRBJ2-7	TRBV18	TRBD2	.	CASSPAGTSNEQYF	TGTGCCAGCTCACCAGCGGGGACTAGCAACGAGCAGTACTTC
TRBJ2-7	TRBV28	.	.	CASTAGSSYEQYF	TGTGCCAGCACCGCCGGGAGCTCCTACGAGCAGTACTTC
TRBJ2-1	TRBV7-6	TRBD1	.	CASSFGQGATNEQFF	TGTGCCAGCAGCTTCGGACAGGGGGCGACCAATGAGCAGTTCTTC
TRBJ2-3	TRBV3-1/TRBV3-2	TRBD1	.	CASRRQGGTDTQYF	TGTGCCAGCAGGCGACAGGGGGGGACAGATACGCAGTATTTT
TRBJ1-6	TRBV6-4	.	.	CASSDVANSPLHF	TGTGCCAGCAGTGACGTGGCAAATTCACCCCTCCACTTT
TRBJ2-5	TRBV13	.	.	CASSLGNVRPETQYF	TGTGCCAGCAGCTTAGGGAATGTCAGGCCAGAGACCCAGTACTTC
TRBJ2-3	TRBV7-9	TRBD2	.	CASSNQGLAGTSTDTQYF	TGTGCCAGCAGCAACCAGGGACTAGCGGGAACTAGCACAGATACGCAGTATTTT
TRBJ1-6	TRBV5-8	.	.	CASSLVSPLHF	TGTGCCAGCAGCTTGGTATCACCCCTCCACTTT
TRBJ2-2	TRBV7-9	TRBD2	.	CASSLAGTSGSRVTGELFF	TGTGCCAGCAGCTTAGCCGGGACTAGCGGGAGCCGGGTCACCGGGGAGCTGTTTTTT
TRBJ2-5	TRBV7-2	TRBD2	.	CASSLGLAGGQETQYF	TGTGCCAGCAGCTTAGGACTAGCGGGAGGCCAAGAGACCCAGTACTTC
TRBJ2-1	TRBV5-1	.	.	CASRLADTYNEQFF	TGCGCCAGCAGGTTAGCGGACACCTACAATGAGCAGTTCTTC
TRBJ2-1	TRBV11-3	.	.	CASSSSQSQGRAAPEQFF	TGTGCCAGCAGCTCCTCTCAATCACAGGGCCGTGCCGCCCCCGAGCAGTTCTTC
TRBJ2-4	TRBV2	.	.	CASSGGAKNIQYF	TGTGCCAGCAGCGGGGGTGCCAAAAACATTCAGTACTTC
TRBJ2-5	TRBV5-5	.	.	CASSLSPGPSQETQYF	TGTGCCAGCAGCTTGTCTCCAGGGCCTTCCCAAGAGACCCAGTACTTC
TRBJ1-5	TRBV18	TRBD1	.	CASSQGQGNQPQHF	TGTGCCAGCTCCCAAGGACAGGGCAATCAGCCCCAGCATTTT
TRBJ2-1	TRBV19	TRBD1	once	CASSLQGASLNSYNEQFF	TGTGCCAGTAGTCTACAGGGGGCGAGTCTCAACTCCTACAATGAGCAGTTCTTC
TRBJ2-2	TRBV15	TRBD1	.	CATTPGQGYGELFF	TGTGCCACCACCCCGGGACAGGGGTACGGGGAGCTGTTTTTT
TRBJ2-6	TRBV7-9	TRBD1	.	CASSPRTGQGAGANVLTF	TGTGCCAGCAGCCCGAGGACAGGACAGGGGGCTGGGGCCAACGTCCTGACTTTC
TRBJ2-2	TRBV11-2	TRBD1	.	CASSSLGQGGTGELFF	TGTGCCAGCAGCTCTCTGGGACAGGGGGGCACCGGGGAGCTGTTTTTT
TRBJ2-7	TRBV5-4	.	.	CASSLKQGYYEQYF	TGTGCCAGCAGCTTGAAACAGGGTTACTACGAGCAGTACTTC
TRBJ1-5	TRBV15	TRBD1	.	CATTFGQGNQPQHF	TGTGCCACAACCTTTGGACAGGGAAATCAGCCCCAGCATTTT